Only a few counts were recorded for the clone carrying this T cell receptor (beta chain). The antigen remains undetermined. This record comes from a study of response to subunit inactivated influenza vaccine. Whole-study findings and limits: It was suggested by the authors that few new T cells are recruited by each seasonal influenza vaccination.

The CDR3 is made up of 16 amino acids. Trimming shortened V by 0 bases and J by 3 bases, and 11 bases separated the two germline ends. Germline-derived CDR1 and CDR2 are LGHNA and YSLEER. In TCRdb, the RT-PCR reads were re-called with MiXCR into one record per CDR3 protein. The data contain under 750,000 distinct CDR3 sequences, roughly 10% of them singletons. The input for sequencing was PBMCs from blood, taken on the day of vaccination. This clonotype was obtained from a man in his fifties who received an inactivated influenza vaccine. The rearrangement links TRBV4-3 to TRBJ2-2; D is possibly TRBD1 (6 bases). The CDR3 sequence: CASSQDYRVDTGELFF. The CDR3 DNA is TGCGCCAGCAGCCAAGATTACAGGGTGGACACCGGGGAGCTGTTTTTT.